This T cell receptor beta chain was recorded in a study of T cells in tuberculosis. At the level of the study: In South Africa, adults with active tuberculosis were compared with IGRA-negative and latently infected IGRA-positive adolescents. Blood was taken before or within 7 days of anti-tuberculosis therapy.

Trimming at V came to 5 bases and at J to 4 bases, leaving 9 bases not matched to a gene. The germline CDR1 and CDR2 sequences are MNHNS and SASEGT. CDR3 length: 15 residues. The table came from immunoSEQ multiplex PCR; TCRdb's copy has only in-frame clones and leaves some out. The sample shows around 33,000 clones, 87% of them seen only once. Time point: new active TB diagnosis, blood taken before or within 7 days of starting treatment. Unsorted cryopreserved PBMC were sequenced, averaging about 93,000 T cells per clinical donor. The chain carries TRBV6-1 and TRBJ2-3, with TRBD1 matching 7 bases. The specimen comprised PBMCs, sampled at tuberculosis diagnosis. The TCR sequence derives from an adult with tuberculosis. The CDR3 bases are TGTGCCAGCAGTAATGACAGGGCACCGCCAGATACGCAGTATTTT. Residues: CASSNDRAPPDTQYF.